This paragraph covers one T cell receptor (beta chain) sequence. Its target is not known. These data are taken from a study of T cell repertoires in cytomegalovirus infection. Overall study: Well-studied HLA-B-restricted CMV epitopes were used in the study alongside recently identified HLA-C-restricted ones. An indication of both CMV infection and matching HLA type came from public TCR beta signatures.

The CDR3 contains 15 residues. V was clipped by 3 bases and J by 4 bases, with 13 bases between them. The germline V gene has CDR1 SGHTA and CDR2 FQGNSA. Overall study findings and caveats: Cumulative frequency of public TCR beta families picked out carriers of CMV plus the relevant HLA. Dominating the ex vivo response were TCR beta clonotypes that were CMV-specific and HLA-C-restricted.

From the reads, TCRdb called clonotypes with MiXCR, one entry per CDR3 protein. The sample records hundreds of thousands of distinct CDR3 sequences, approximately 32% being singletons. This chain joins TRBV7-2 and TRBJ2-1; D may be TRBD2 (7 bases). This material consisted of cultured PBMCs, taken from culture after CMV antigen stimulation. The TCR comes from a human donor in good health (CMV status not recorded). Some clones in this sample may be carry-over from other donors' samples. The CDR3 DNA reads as TGTGCCAGCAGCTTCGCACGGGGGGCGTACAATGAGCAGTTCTTC. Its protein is CASSFARGAYNEQFF.